Shown below are 8 T cell receptor beta chains from a single sample sequenced in a study of blood T cell repertoires in COVID-19. Clones were sequenced by immunoSEQ multiplex PCR, and TCRdb holds only the in-frame ones, with some missing. The sample has roughly 260,000 clones; more than 75% are singletons. Sequenced sample: peripheral blood. The receptor set was obtained from a woman aged 50 to 60 with acute or convalescent COVID-19.

Turning to this clone: At one of its ends the junction is not consistent with the germline gene, which may arise from a read error. The J gene is TRBJ2-1, the V gene TRBV7-3; the match to TRBD2 covers 8 bases. The CDR3 sequence is 16 residues long. Per germline, CDR1 SGHTA and CDR2 FQGTGA. DNA of the CDR3: TGTGCCAGCAGCGTAACTAGCGGAAGCTCCTACAATGAGCAGTTCTTC. Translating it yields CASSVTSGSSYNEQFF.

The chain uses TRBV24-1 and TRBJ1-2; TRBD1 is a possible D gene (5 bases). The CDR3 runs to 13 residues. Trimming stripped 5 bases from V and 4 bases from J, with 10 bases between. Germline V lookup: CDR1 KGHDR, CDR2 SFDVKD. For the CDR3, the DNA is TGTGCCACCAGTGGGGGGGGACTCTATGGCTACACCTTC. Amino acid sequence: CATSGGGLYGYTF.

This clone was counted a few times. The chain couples TRBV19 to TRBJ2-7, with 11 nucleotides matching TRBD2. This CDR3 is 15 amino acids long. CDR1 and CDR2 from the germline V gene are LNHDA and SQIVND (reference sequence). The V gene end was trimmed by 3 bases and the J gene end by 2 bases; junction bases not matched to a gene: 3. The CDR3 sequence: CASSMGLAETYEQYF. The CDR3 DNA sequence: TGTGCCAGTAGTATGGGACTAGCGGAGACCTACGAGCAGTACTTC.

This chain connects TRBV12-3 or TRBV12-4 to TRBJ2-5, with D unresolved. This CDR3 spans 13 amino acids. V was trimmed by 8 bases and J by 1 base, leaving 11 bases between them. CDR3 nucleotide sequence: TGTGCCAGCGGGCCCAGGCTCCAAGAGACCCAGTACTTC. Residues: CASGPRLQETQYF.

This clone appeared a single time. The gene calls are TRBV9 and TRBJ1-2; D not certain. The germline V gene has CDR1 SGDLS and CDR2 YYNGEE. V gave up 0 bases and J gave up 5 bases, with 14 bases separating them. This CDR3 has 15 residues. As DNA, the CDR3 is TGTGCCAGCAGCGTAGCGGTCCGGAGAGAATATGGCTACACCTTC. This sequence encodes CASSVAVRREYGYTF.

A single count supports this clone. V is TRBV14 and J is TRBJ2-5; TRBD1 matches at 9 bases. Germline V lookup: CDR1 SGHDN, CDR2 FVKESK. The CDR3 has 15 residues. Losses at the gene ends were 0 bases for V and 4 bases for J; bases not matched to a gene: 3. The CDR3 here is CASSQEGTGSETQYF. The CDR3 DNA sequence: TGTGCCAGCAGCCAAGAGGGGACAGGGTCAGAGACCCAGTACTTC.

This clone has just one count. This chain joins TRBV18 and TRBJ1-5; 7 nucleotides line up with TRBD1. The CDR3 sequence is 16 residues long. CDR1 is KGHSH and CDR2 is LQKENI in the germline V gene. V was clipped by 3 bases and J by 6 bases; unmatched bases: 11. This CDR3 is CASSPFGRGEAQPQHF. As DNA, the CDR3 is TGTGCCAGCTCACCGTTCGGCAGGGGGGAGGCTCAGCCCCAGCATTTT.

This chain joins TRBV7-2 and TRBJ1-5; possible D gene TRBD1, 6 bases. In germline, CDR1 is SGHTA, CDR2 FQGNSA. Trimming took off 2 bases at V and 5 bases at J, with 10 bases between the two ends. The CDR3 is 14 residues long. The CDR3 nucleotides read TGTGCCAGCAGCTTATGGTCAGGGGATCAGCCCCAGCATTTT. This gives the protein CASSLWSGDQPQHF.